This T cell receptor (beta chain) was recorded in a study of blood T cell repertoires in COVID-19. Background on the study: The study drew acute and convalescent COVID-19 samples from the United States, Italy and Spain. Nucleic acid was either cDNA or gDNA, and it came from T cells, B-cell-depleted T cells, or PBMCs.

Assay: immunoSEQ multiplex PCR; the TCRdb copy retains only in-frame clones and omits some. The table records over 150,000 clones, around four fifths of them present only once. Enrolment of Seattle patients took place during active infection, and they were followed longitudinally. V was trimmed by 5 bases and J by 0 bases, leaving 13 bases between them. The CDR3 covers 15 residues. In germline, CDR1 is SGHTA, CDR2 FQGNSA. This clone has only a few counts. The TCR sequence derives from a woman aged 40 to 50 with COVID-19, enrolled during active disease. This sequence joins TRBV7-2 and TRBJ1-1; D remains unclear. Sequencing used peripheral blood. The DNA for the CDR3 is TGTGCCAGCAGCCCCTCGGGAGTGATGAACACTGAAGCTTTCTTT. Translated, it gives CASSPSGVMNTEAFF. Together with reference TRBV7-2 and TRBJ1-1, the CDR3 gives the full variable domain: GAGVSQSPSNKVTEKGKDVELRCDPISGHTALYWYRQSLGQGLEFLIYFQGNSAPDKSGLPSDRFSAERTGGSVSTLTIQRTQQEDSAVYLCASSPSGVMNTEAFFGQGTRLTVV.